This T cell receptor (beta chain) originates from a study of blood T cell repertoires in COVID-19. Looked up from germline, CDR1 is KGHSH and CDR2 is LQKENI. This CDR3 is 13 amino acids long. V lost 6 bases to trimming and J lost 8 bases, with 11 bases between them. Profiling relied on immunoSEQ multiplex PCR, and the TCRdb table lists in-frame clones only, not all of them. This sample has around 90,000 clones, with approximately 78% found just once. This chain joins TRBV18 and TRBJ1-6; weak D call: TRBD1 (6 bases). The source is a human donor in a cohort sampled during active COVID-19. The specimen sequenced was peripheral blood. In DNA, the CDR3 is TGTGCCAGCTCCAACAGGGTTGATTCACCCCTCCACTTT. Translated: CASSNRVDSPLHF.